The 25 T cell receptor beta chains below were found in one sample sequenced in a study of CD8 T cells in ankylosing spondylitis. TCRdb independently ran MiXCR on the 5' RACE reads; one entry per CDR3 protein. This table has tens of thousands of distinct CDR3 sequences, approximately 5.3% appearing once. Material for sequencing was blood, either unsorted or a sorted T cell fraction (not recorded which). These receptors were obtained from a male donor with ankylosing spondylitis or in good health (not recorded which).

This clonotype was detected ten times or more. This chain connects TRBV6-1 to TRBJ1-4; no reliable D call. Germline V lookup: CDR1 MNHNS, CDR2 SASEGT. This CDR3 region has 15 residues. Trimming removed 5 bases from V and 5 bases from J, with 15 bases in between. The chain's CDR3 is CASSRAWGSNEKLFF. The CDR3 DNA is TGTGCCAGCAGTAGAGCATGGGGTTCCAATGAAAAACTGTTTTTT.

At least ten counts were recorded for this clonotype. V and J are TRBV21-1 and TRBJ2-5; no check of the table's D call, TRBD2, against the DNA was made. TRBV21-1 is listed as a pseudogene. CDR3 length: 16 residues. The DNA of the CDR3 is TGTGCCAGCAGCAAGATAGCGGGGGCCAAACAAGAGACCCAGTACTTC. Translating gives CASSKIAGAKQETQYF.

In this sample, this clonotype turned up many times. The DNA for the CDR3 is TGTGCCAGCAGCCAAACCCCGACAGGGCGGTACACCTTC. It encodes CASSQTPTGRYTF. This chain links TRBV9 with TRBJ1-2; 7 nucleotides line up with TRBD1. With V trimmed by 4 bases and J by 11 bases, 11 bases remained unmatched. The germline V gene has CDR1 SGDLS and CDR2 YYNGEE. CDR3 length: 13 amino acids.

This clonotype was recorded many times. The rearrangement uses TRBV7-8 and TRBJ1-2; no firm D call. The V and J ends lost 3 bases and 6 bases respectively, with 14 bases between them. The germline V gene has CDR1 SGHVS and CDR2 FQNEAQ. CDR3 length: 14 amino acids. The CDR3 loop reads CASSLREGVDGYTF. For the CDR3, the DNA is TGTGCCAGCAGCTTGAGGGAGGGTGTGGATGGCTACACCTTC.

This clonotype showed up many times. V usage is TRBV27 and J usage is TRBJ2-1; D may be TRBD1 (5 bases). Germline V gives CDR1 MNHEY, CDR2 SMNVEV (reference sequence). Trimming took off 1 base at V and 7 bases at J, with 11 bases between the two ends. This CDR3 region has 14 residues. CDR3 DNA: TGTGCCAGCAGTTTATTCCAGGGCAGGAATGAGCAGTTCTTC. It specifies CASSLFQGRNEQFF.

This clonotype has at least ten counts. The chain couples TRBV20-1 to TRBJ2-3, with TRBD2 identical over 12 bases. V lost 5 bases, J lost 6 bases, and 9 bases stayed unmatched. The CDR3 is 15 residues long. Germline CDR1 and CDR2: DFQATT and SNEGSKA (reference sequence). The CDR3 here is CSAVPRLAGADTQYF. The DNA of the CDR3 is TGCAGTGCTGTTCCCCGACTAGCGGGGGCGGATACGCAGTATTTT.

At least ten counts were recorded for this clonotype. The rearrangement links TRBV5-1 to TRBJ2-2; D is undetermined. Germline CDR1 reads SGHRS; CDR2 reads YFSETQ. Trimming cost V 0 bases and J 7 bases, with 13 bases left between them. The CDR3 is 15 residues long. CDR3 amino acids: CASSLEGSRNGELFF. DNA of the CDR3: TGCGCCAGCAGCTTGGAAGGGTCCCGGAACGGGGAGCTGTTTTTT.

This clonotype showed up many times. The chain employs TRBV6-5 and TRBJ2-7, with a weak D call TRBD1 (6 bases). Germline CDR1 and CDR2: MNHEY and SVGAGI. The ends were cut back, 7 bases at V and 4 bases at J, with 11 bases in the middle. CDR3 size: 12 residues. The CDR3 sequence is CASTGTNYEQYF. In DNA, the CDR3 is TGTGCCAGCACCGGGACAAATTACGAGCAGTACTTC.

This clonotype was observed a few times. A clone one base away is much larger, so this may be a read error. The chain links TRBV3-1 to TRBJ2-3; TRBD2 matches at 9 bases. Germline V lookup: CDR1 LGHDT, CDR2 YNNKEL (reference sequence). CDR3 length: 17 residues. This chain's CDR3 is CASCQERLAVITDTQYF. The CDR3 nucleotides are TGTGCCAGCTGCCAAGAAAGACTAGCGGTGATCACAGATACGCAGTATTTT.

This clonotype was seen at least ten times. The chain couples TRBV6-2 or TRBV6-3 to TRBJ2-7; 10 bases line up with TRBD1. The V and J ends lost 6 bases and 3 bases, in that order; junction bases with no gene match: 5. Germline loops: CDR1 MNHEY, CDR2 SVGEGT. The length of the CDR3 is 14 residues. This CDR3 reads CASRKGQGIYEQYF. In DNA form, the CDR3 reads TGTGCCAGCAGGAAGGGACAGGGGATCTACGAGCAGTACTTC.

Worth noting for this clonotype: A much larger clone lies one base from this, so it may be a read error. The chain recombines TRBV3-1 with TRBJ2-3; 7 bases align to TRBD2. CDR3 length equals 16 residues. Trimming at V came to 0 bases and at J to 1 base, leaving 4 bases not matched to a gene. CDR1 LGHDT and CDR2 YNNKEL come from the germline V gene (reference sequence). The CDR3 spells CASSQDRGVGTDTQYF. The CDR3 DNA follows: TGTGCCAGCAGCCAAGATCGGGGGGTAGGCACAGATACGCAGTATTTT.

This clonotype was seen many times. The genes are TRBV7-3 and TRBJ2-1; the match to TRBD2 covers 8 bases. CDR3 length equals 15 residues. CDR1 is SGHTA and CDR2 is FQGTGA in the germline V gene. After removal of 5 bases from V and 7 bases from J, the junction contained 10 bases not matched to a gene. In DNA form, the CDR3 reads TGTGCCAGCAGCGAAGGGGCGGGGGGAAGAAATGAGCAGTTCTTC. Translating it yields CASSEGAGGRNEQFF.

This clonotype was seen at least ten times. The J gene is TRBJ1-2, the V gene TRBV5-6; no clear D. CDR3 length equals 14 residues. The germline V and J ends were trimmed by 0 bases and 6 bases, with 12 bases remaining between them. Germline CDR1 and CDR2: SGHDT and YYEEEE. CDR3 sequence (DNA): TGTGCCAGCAGCTTGGGGACGGGGATAGATGGCTACACCTTC. It is translated as CASSLGTGIDGYTF.

This clonotype was counted at least ten times. The chain recombines TRBV11-2 with TRBJ2-3; D may match TRBD1 or TRBD2 (5 bases each). V shed 5 bases and J shed 5 bases, with 23 bases lying between them. Germline V CDR1 and CDR2: SGHAT, FQNNGV. The CDR3 has 17 amino acids. Written as DNA, the CDR3 is TGTGCCAGCAGCCTATTAAGGGGAGTTAACCCGGGAGATACGCAGTATTTT. Protein product: CASSLLRGVNPGDTQYF.

In this sample, this clonotype turned up many times. The chain employs TRBV20-1 and TRBJ1-1; weak D call: TRBD1 (5 bases). V was pared by 1 base and J by 3 bases, with 21 bases between. Germline CDR1 is DFQATT and CDR2 is SNEGSKA (reference sequence). The CDR3 runs to 17 residues. The CDR3: CSARGLGQPEDDTEAFF. The CDR3 DNA reads as TGCAGTGCTAGAGGGCTGGGGCAACCCGAAGACGACACTGAAGCTTTCTTT.

This clonotype appeared many times. V is TRBV5-5 and J is TRBJ1-6; the D gene is possibly TRBD1 (6 bases). The CDR3 spans 15 residues. With 1 base removed from V and 6 bases from J, the gap between germline ends came to 11 bases. Germline V gene lookup returns CDR1 SGHKS and CDR2 YYEKEE (reference sequence). The CDR3 spells CASSLTGKVNSPLHF. CDR3 coding DNA: TGTGCCAGCAGCTTGACAGGGAAAGTTAATTCACCCCTCCACTTT.

The chain combines TRBV10-3 with TRBJ2-7, with D hard to call. Germline CDR1 reads ENHRY; CDR2 reads SYGVKD. The CDR3 covers 12 residues. V was trimmed by 2 bases and J by 6 bases, leaving 8 bases between them. Here the CDR3 reads CAISEAQGEQYF. CDR3 in DNA: TGTGCCATCAGTGAGGCTCAAGGCGAGCAGTACTTC.

This clonotype was seen ten or more times. The gene calls are TRBV13 and TRBJ2-3, with D tentatively TRBD2 (6 bases). CDR1 is PRHDT, CDR2 FYEKMQ, per germline (reference sequence). The V gene lost 2 bases and the J gene lost 3 bases, with 12 bases spanning the gap. The CDR3 runs to 15 residues. In DNA form, the CDR3 reads TGTGCCAGCAGCTTAAGGAGGGTCGAAACAGATACGCAGTATTTT. This codes for CASSLRRVETDTQYF. Supplemented by reference TRBV13 and TRBJ2-3, the full variable domain reads AAGVIQSPRHLIKEKRETATLKCYPIPRHDTVYWYQQGPGQDPQFLISFYEKMQSDKGSIPDRFSAQQFSDYHSELNMSSLELGDSALYFCASSLRRVETDTQYFGPGTRLTVL.

This clonotype was counted at least ten times. This chain uses TRBV20-1 with TRBJ2-2, with D possibly TRBD1 on 7 matching bases. The CDR3 is made up of 14 amino acids. Germline V gene data show CDR1 as DFQATT and CDR2 as SNEGSKA (reference sequence). V was cut by 6 bases and J by 4 bases, with 15 bases left in between. The CDR3 protein is CSAQGGRGTGELFF. DNA of the CDR3: TGCAGTGCCCAGGGGGGTCGGGGCACCGGGGAGCTGTTTTTT.

In this sample, this clonotype turned up many times. The V gene is TRBV6-2 or TRBV6-3, the J gene TRBJ2-2; D not certain. Germline values: CDR1 MNHEY, CDR2 SVGEGT. This CDR3 is 15 amino acids long. V was pared by 7 bases and J by 0 bases, with 12 bases between. The CDR3 nucleotides read TGTGCCAGCACCCGTACGGCCGCGAACACCGGGGAGCTGTTTTTT. It codes for CASTRTAANTGELFF.

In this sample, this clonotype turned up many times. This sequence joins TRBV6-5 and TRBJ1-1; a possible D gene is TRBD1 (5 bases). Germline lookup yields CDR1 MNHEY and CDR2 SVGAGI. This CDR3 is 14 amino acids long. V lost 0 bases and J lost 4, with 9 bases in between. In DNA form, the CDR3 reads TGTGCCAGCAGTTACTCGATGGGGGGCACTGAAGCTTTCTTT. Encoded protein: CASSYSMGGTEAFF.

At least ten counts were recorded for this clonotype. The chain employs TRBV6-8 and TRBJ1-1, with D unresolved. CDR1 and CDR2 (germline): MNHGY, SAAAGT. The CDR3 sequence is 13 residues long. The V gene lost 2 bases and the J gene lost 2 bases, with 6 bases spanning the gap. CDR3: CASSYGPNTEAFF. The CDR3 DNA reads TGTGCCAGCAGTTACGGTCCTAACACTGAAGCTTTCTTT.

The sample holds many counts of this clonotype. This rearrangement joins TRBV24-1 to TRBJ2-1; 7 positions match TRBD1. V trimming: 3 bases; J trimming: 2 bases; junction bases outside the gene matches: 6. The CDR3 has 16 amino acids. CDR1 is KGHDR, CDR2 SFDVKD, per germline. The CDR3 nucleotides read TGTGCCACCAGTGATACCGGGACAGCTGCCTACAATGAGCAGTTCTTC. It codes for CATSDTGTAAYNEQFF.

The table lists this clonotype with many counts. This rearrangement joins TRBV12-3 or TRBV12-4 to TRBJ2-1; unclear D gene. This CDR3 is 11 amino acids long. V lost 6 bases and J 5 bases, leaving 5 bases between the germline ends. Here the CDR3 reads CASSFNNEQFF. In DNA, the CDR3 is TGTGCCAGCAGCTTCAACAATGAGCAGTTCTTC.

This clonotype was counted at least ten times. This chain joins TRBV20-1 and TRBJ1-6; TRBD1 aligns across 7 bases. Germline values: CDR1 DFQATT, CDR2 SNEGSKA (reference sequence). This CDR3 is 14 amino acids long. Trimming at V came to 3 bases and at J to 9 bases, leaving 8 bases not matched to a gene. For the CDR3, the DNA is TGCAGTGCTAGCGGGGACAGCGGGAGTTCACCCCTCCACTTT. Amino acid sequence: CSASGDSGSSPLHF.